A single sample is the source of the 21 T cell receptor beta chains below, sequenced in a study of beta chain features in type 1 diabetes. Investigators reverse transcribed all isolated RNA, so they sequenced expressed TCRB transcripts. Libraries were prepared by immunoSEQ multiplex PCR; TCRdb keeps only in-frame clonotypes and omits some of them. The sample lists 350,000 or so clones, about 20% occurring once. Sample: naive CD4+ T cells from blood. Receptors originate from a woman under 30 in good health.

The chain couples TRBV6-5 to TRBJ1-2; D possibly corresponds to TRBD1 (5 bases). V was cut by 5 bases and J by 0 bases, with 10 bases left in between. CDR1 and CDR2 from the germline V gene are MNHEY and SVGAGI. This CDR3 has 14 amino acids. The CDR3 region has the DNA TGTGCCAGCAGTCCAGACAGATCTAACTATGGCTACACCTTC. Translated, it gives CASSPDRSNYGYTF.

This clone was observed a few times. The chain joins TRBV9 to TRBJ2-5, with TRBD2 matching over 9 bases. CDR1 SGDLS and CDR2 YYNGEE come from the germline V gene. V lost 0 bases and J lost 4; bases outside the gene matches: 4. The length of the CDR3 is 15 residues. For the CDR3, the DNA is TGTGCCAGCAGCGTAGGCGCGGGAGGGGCAGAGACCCAGTACTTC. Encoded protein: CASSVGAGGAETQYF.

The sample holds a few counts of this clone. The rearrangement links TRBV29-1 to TRBJ2-3; weak D call: TRBD1 (5 bases). V shed 3 bases and J shed 0 bases, with 7 bases lying between them. Germline V gene sequence: CDR1 SQVTM, CDR2 ANQGSEA. The CDR3 totals 13 residues. The CDR3 region is CSVEQGSTDTQYF. In nucleotides, the CDR3 is TGCAGCGTTGAGCAGGGTAGCACAGATACGCAGTATTTT.

This clone was detected only a few times. This chain joins TRBV30 and TRBJ1-2; D uncertain. Germline V gives CDR1 GTSNPN, CDR2 SVGIG (reference sequence). The CDR3 is 14 amino acids. V lost 2 bases and J 3 bases, leaving 13 bases between the germline ends. The CDR3 DNA is TGTGCCTGGAGTAAACAGCTATTAGACTATGGCTACACCTTC. Its protein product is CAWSKQLLDYGYTF.

This clone was recorded a few times. The chain has TRBV29-1 and TRBJ1-6, with D hard to call. With 7 bases removed from V and 9 bases from J, the gap between germline ends came to 19 bases. The germline V gene has CDR1 SQVTM and CDR2 ANQGSEA. The CDR3 spans 14 residues. The CDR3 DNA reads TGCAGCGGGGTGACCCCTCCGGAGAGTTCACCCCTCCACTTT. This gives the protein CSGVTPPESSPLHF.

This clone occurred a few times. DNA of the CDR3: TGTGCCTGGAGTCGGGACAGGGGGCTACAGCGGGAGAATTACGAGCAGTACTTC. Translated, it gives CAWSRDRGLQRENYEQYF. The V and J genes are TRBV30 and TRBJ2-7; TRBD1 matches at 12 bases. Germline trimming cut 2 bases from V and 4 bases from J; bases unmatched to any gene: 15. CDR1 and CDR2 (germline): GTSNPN, SVGIG (reference sequence). This CDR3 is 18 amino acids long.

The sample holds a few counts of this clone. The genes are TRBV20-1 and TRBJ2-2; D not resolved. The length of the CDR3 is 9 residues. Trimming took 6 bases from V and 7 from J, leaving 3 bases between them. Germline lookup yields CDR1 DFQATT and CDR2 SNEGSKA (reference sequence). Here the CDR3 DNA reads TGCAGTGCCGTCGGGGAGCTGTTTTTT. It translates to CSAVGELFF.

This chain uses TRBV2 with TRBJ2-3; possible D gene TRBD2, 5 bases. The CDR3 is made up of 14 amino acids. Germline values: CDR1 SNHLY, CDR2 FYNNEI. With 10 bases removed from V and 2 bases from J, the gap between germline ends came to 16 bases. CDR3 in amino acids: CATALLGNTDTQYF. CDR3 bases: TGTGCCACCGCCTTACTAGGAAACACAGATACGCAGTATTTT.

This clone was counted only a few times. This chain connects TRBV5-1 to TRBJ2-1; D perhaps matches TRBD1 (5 bases). The germline V gene encodes CDR1 SGHRS and CDR2 YFSETQ. The V end was cut by 5 bases, the J end by 6 bases, with 12 bases between. This CDR3 comprises 13 residues. CDR3 region: CASSRGVRNEQFF. CDR3 sequence (DNA): TGCGCCAGCAGTAGGGGCGTACGCAATGAGCAGTTCTTC.

This clone has just a few counts. The genes are TRBV15 and TRBJ2-3; D uncertain. The V and J ends lost 3 bases and 0 bases respectively, with 4 bases between them. This CDR3 spans 13 amino acids. Germline assignment: CDR1 LNHNV and CDR2 YYDKDF (reference sequence). The DNA of the CDR3 is TGTGCCACCAGCAGCGGGAGCACAGATACGCAGTATTTT. Translating it yields CATSSGSTDTQYF.

The sample holds a few counts of this clone. The chain employs TRBV5-4 and TRBJ2-6; D remains unclear. The CDR3 contains 15 residues. The germline gives CDR1 SGHNT, CDR2 YYREEE (reference sequence). Deletions cut 4 bases from V and 0 bases from J, with 8 bases between. CDR3 amino acids: CASSPTVSGANVLTF. The CDR3 DNA follows: TGTGCCAGCAGCCCCACAGTCTCTGGGGCCAACGTCCTGACTTTC.

The genes are TRBV5-4 and TRBJ1-2; 7 bases line up with TRBD1. The CDR3 loop spans 15 amino acids. Germline V CDR1 and CDR2: SGHNT, YYREEE (reference sequence). J gave up 0 bases and V 0 bases, and 2 bases lay outside the gene matches. The CDR3 here is CASSLGTGPNYGYTF. CDR3 DNA sequence: TGTGCCAGCAGCTTGGGGACAGGTCCTAACTATGGCTACACCTTC.

The chain uses TRBV5-1 and TRBJ2-7; D may be TRBD1 (6 bases). The CDR3 sequence is 15 residues long. V was cut by 4 bases and J by 2 bases, with 16 bases left in between. CDR1 is SGHRS and CDR2 is YFSETQ in the germline V gene. CDR3 nucleotides: TGCGCCAGCAGCCTCGACAGGAAGGGTACCTACGAGCAGTACTTC. It specifies CASSLDRKGTYEQYF.

The table lists this clone with a few counts. The chain combines TRBV30 with TRBJ2-7; TRBD1 might be the D (6 bases). Trimming pared 0 bases from V and 7 bases from J, leaving 10 bases between. The CDR3 loop spans 12 amino acids. Germline CDR1 is GTSNPN and CDR2 is SVGIG (reference sequence). Here the CDR3 DNA reads TGTGCCTGGAGTGTAACAGGGCGAGAGCAGTACTTC. This sequence encodes CAWSVTGREQYF. Using reference TRBV30 and TRBJ2-7 for the parts outside the CDR3, the full variable domain is SQTIHQWPATLVQPVGSPLSLECTVEGTSNPNLYWYRQAAGRGLQLLFYSVGIGQISSEVPQNLSASRPQDRQFILSSKKLLLSDSGFYLCAWSVTGREQYFGPGTRLTVT.

In its sample, this clone was seen a few times. V gene TRBV7-2 combines with J gene TRBJ2-5; D is uncertain. Germline V gene lookup returns CDR1 SGHTA and CDR2 FQGNSA. The CDR3 covers 13 residues. The ends were cut back, 4 bases at V and 5 bases at J, with 11 bases in the middle. In DNA, the CDR3 is TGTGCCAGCAGCTGGGCCCTGCTGGAGACCCAGTACTTC. Protein: CASSWALLETQYF. The variable domain in full, with the rest retrieved from reference TRBV7-2 and TRBJ2-5, is GAGVSQSPSNKVTEKGKDVELRCDPISGHTALYWYRQSLGQGLEFLIYFQGNSAPDKSGLPSDRFSAERTGGSVSTLTIQRTQQEDSAVYLCASSWALLETQYFGPGTRLLVL.

The chain has TRBV9 and TRBJ1-2; D is undetermined. The germline V gene has CDR1 SGDLS and CDR2 YYNGEE. This CDR3 contains 12 residues. Trimming took off 1 base at V and 7 bases at J, with 8 bases between the two ends. Written as DNA, the CDR3 is TGTGCCAGCAGCGTATCAGGTGGTGGCTACACCTTC. This sequence encodes CASSVSGGGYTF.

This clone was counted between two and nine times. The chain joins TRBV19 to TRBJ2-1; 8 bases are a match to TRBD2. Germline assignment: CDR1 LNHDA and CDR2 SQIVND (reference sequence). The V segment lost 6 bases and the J segment 6 bases; nucleotides outside the gene matches: 10. CDR3 length: 15 amino acids. The CDR3 DNA follows: TGTGCCAGTAGCTCGAGCGGGAGCACCACCAATGAGCAGTTCTTC. Translation gives CASSSSGSTTNEQFF.

This clone showed up just a few times. J is TRBJ2-2 and V is TRBV9; 10 bases fit TRBD2. Per the germline V gene, CDR1 is SGDLS and CDR2 is YYNGEE. This CDR3 is 16 amino acids long. The V segment lost 0 bases and the J segment 4 bases; nucleotides outside the gene matches: 3. The CDR3 DNA reads as TGTGCCAGCAGCGTAGTAGCGGGAGGAGGCACCGGGGAGCTGTTTTTT. Amino acid sequence: CASSVVAGGGTGELFF.

The chain has TRBV19 and TRBJ2-5; D gene uncertain. This CDR3 region has 14 residues. V was pared by 1 base and J by 2 bases, with 8 bases between. Germline CDR1 and CDR2: LNHDA and SQIVND (reference sequence). The CDR3 nucleotides are TGTGCCAGTAGTATAGGGGCATCACAAGAGACCCAGTACTTC. As protein: CASSIGASQETQYF. The whole variable domain, remainder taken from reference TRBV19 and TRBJ2-5, is DGGITQSPKYLFRKEGQNVTLSCEQNLNHDAMYWYRQDPGQGLRLIYYSQIVNDFQKGDIAEGYSVSREKKESFPLTVTSAQKNPTAFYLCASSIGASQETQYFGPGTRLLVL.

The V call is TRBV29-1, the J call TRBJ1-2; 7 bases are a match to TRBD1. Germline CDR1 and CDR2: SQVTM and ANQGSEA. The CDR3 loop spans 13 amino acids. With V trimmed by 4 bases and J by 4 bases, 6 bases remained unmatched. CDR3 DNA: TGCAGCGTTGGAGTCAGGGGGAGCTATGGCTACACCTTC. This gives the protein CSVGVRGSYGYTF.

The chain employs TRBV4-3 and TRBJ2-1, with 10 positions matching TRBD2. CDR3 size: 18 residues. The germline CDR1 and CDR2 sequences are LGHNA and YSLEER. J lost 4 bases, V lost 5 bases, and 14 bases had no gene match. CDR3 bases: TGCGCCAGCAGCTCATCACTCGCACTAGCGGGGAGTTACAATGAGCAGTTCTTC. It is translated as CASSSSLALAGSYNEQFF.